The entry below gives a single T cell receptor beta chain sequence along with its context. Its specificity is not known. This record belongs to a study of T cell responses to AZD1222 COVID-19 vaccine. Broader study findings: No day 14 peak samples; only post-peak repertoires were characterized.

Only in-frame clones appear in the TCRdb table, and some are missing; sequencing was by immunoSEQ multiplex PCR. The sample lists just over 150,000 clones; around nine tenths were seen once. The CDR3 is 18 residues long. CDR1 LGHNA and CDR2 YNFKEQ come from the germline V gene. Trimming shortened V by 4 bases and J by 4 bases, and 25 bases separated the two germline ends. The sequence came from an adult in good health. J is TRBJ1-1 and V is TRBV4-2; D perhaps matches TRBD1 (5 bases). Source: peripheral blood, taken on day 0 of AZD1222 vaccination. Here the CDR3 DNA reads TGTGCCAGCAGCCCCAATTACTGGACCGGGGCATGGGGCACTGAAGCTTTCTTT. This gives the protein CASSPNYWTGAWGTEAFF.